These 30 T cell receptor beta chains were all obtained from the same sample, sequenced in a study of tumour-infiltrating T cells in Burkitt lymphoma. The data were produced by immunoSEQ multiplex PCR, yet TCRdb's version contains in-frame clones alone and is incomplete. Of 4,000 to 5,000 clones listed, 16% are singletons. The sample consisted of tumor tissue. The receptors come from a human donor with diffuse large B-cell lymphoma. Some clones in this sample may be carry-over from other donors' samples.

The V gene is TRBV5-1, the J gene TRBJ1-2, with D possibly being TRBD1 (5 bases). Trimming took 1 base from V and 8 from J, leaving 12 bases between them. CDR1 and CDR2 from the germline V gene are SGHRS and YFSETQ. The CDR3 is 13 amino acids. The CDR3 is CASSLYGEGGYTF. The CDR3 nucleotides read TGCGCCAGCAGCTTGTATGGCGAGGGGGGCTACACCTTC.

The CDR3, as DNA: TGTGCCAGCAGCGTAGTTAGCGGGGGGGCCGGCGAGCAGTTCTTC. Protein sequence: CASSVVSGGAGEQFF. This chain uses TRBV9 with TRBJ2-1; 11 bases match TRBD2. The CDR3 is 15 amino acids. The V gene end was trimmed by 0 bases and the J gene end by 10 bases; junction bases not matched to a gene: 6. Germline values: CDR1 SGDLS, CDR2 YYNGEE.

This clone was found a few times. The genes are TRBV14 and TRBJ1-1; D gene unclear. The V end was cut by 2 bases, the J end by 3 bases, with 13 bases between. The CDR3 is made up of 15 amino acids. CDR1 and CDR2 from the germline V gene are SGHDN and FVKESK. CDR3 sequence (DNA): TGTGCCAGCAGCCAATATGGGTACTGGGACACTGAAGCTTTCTTT. This codes for CASSQYGYWDTEAFF.

This clone has just a few counts. The V gene is TRBV30, the J gene TRBJ2-1, with 13 bases matching TRBD2. The J segment lost 3 bases and the V segment lost 0 bases, leaving 2 bases of the junction unmatched. Germline V lookup: CDR1 GTSNPN, CDR2 SVGIG (reference sequence). The CDR3 consists of 16 residues. In DNA form, the CDR3 reads TGTGCCTGGAGTGTAAGGACTAGCGGGGGCTACAATGAGCAGTTCTTC. Translation: CAWSVRTSGGYNEQFF.

The genes are TRBV7-9 and TRBJ1-1; D gene ambiguous. CDR1 SEHNR and CDR2 FQNEAQ come from the germline V gene (reference sequence). CDR3 length: 13 amino acids. Trimming left V 1 base short and J 1 base short, with 4 bases between. The CDR3 bases are TGTGCCAGCAGCTTAGAACAGAACACTGAAGCTTTCTTT. It encodes CASSLEQNTEAFF.

This clone was found a few times. V usage is TRBV7-9 and J usage is TRBJ2-7; 10 nucleotides line up with TRBD1. Germline V CDR1 and CDR2: SEHNR, FQNEAQ (reference sequence). V dropped 5 bases and J dropped 3; count of bases not matched to a gene: 7. The CDR3 covers 15 residues. The CDR3 loop reads CASSTNRDRGYEQYF. CDR3 coding DNA: TGTGCCAGCAGCACTAACCGGGACAGGGGCTACGAGCAGTACTTC.

V usage is TRBV29-1 and J usage is TRBJ2-3; 9 nucleotides agree with TRBD2. This CDR3 is built from 16 residues. Germline V gives CDR1 SQVTM, CDR2 ANQGSEA. V shed 4 bases and J 5 bases; nucleotides not matched to a gene: 13. The CDR3 nucleotides are TGCAGCGTTGTCCCCCCCGGGACTAGCACCGGAGATACGCAGTATTTT. This sequence encodes CSVVPPGTSTGDTQYF.

This chain links TRBV5-1 with TRBJ1-5, with 8 bases that match TRBD1. The J segment lost 5 bases and the V segment lost 4 bases, leaving 2 bases of the junction unmatched. Germline CDR1 is SGHRS and CDR2 is YFSETQ. This CDR3 is 13 amino acids long. CDR3 residues: CASSPTGDQPQHF. The DNA for the CDR3 is TGCGCCAGCAGCCCGACAGGGGATCAGCCCCAGCATTTT.

This clone turned up a few times. The CDR3, as DNA: TGTGCCAGTAGTATTGGATTGGCGTCTGGAAACACCATATATTTT. It is translated as CASSIGLASGNTIYF. V and J are TRBV19 and TRBJ1-3; D remains unclear. Between the trimmed V and J ends, which lost 3 bases and 1 base, there was a span of 10 bases. Germline V gene data show CDR1 as LNHDA and CDR2 as SQIVND (reference sequence). The CDR3 covers 15 residues.

This clone has a handful of counts. This sequence joins TRBV2 and TRBJ1-2; D gene unclear. The CDR3 covers 11 residues. Germline CDR1 and CDR2: SNHLY and FYNNEI. The V and J ends lost 7 bases and 2 bases respectively, with 5 bases between them. The CDR3 sequence: CASIRNYGYTF. The CDR3 DNA is TGTGCCAGCATAAGGAACTATGGCTACACCTTC.

This clone was seen only a few times. The V and J genes are TRBV4-3 and TRBJ2-5, with a weak D call TRBD2 (5 bases). Germline-derived CDR1 and CDR2 are LGHNA and YSLEER. This CDR3 is built from 15 residues. The V end lost 2 bases, the J end lost 4 bases, and 14 bases lay between the germline ends. In nucleotides, the CDR3 is TGCGCCAGCAGCCAATCCCTTTTCGGGGTAGAGACCCAGTACTTC. It encodes CASSQSLFGVETQYF.

This clone qualifies as large. This sample also contains other DNA sequences that code for the same CDR3. V usage is TRBV5-1 and J usage is TRBJ2-2, with D unclear. Between the trimmed V and J ends, which lost 4 bases and 4 bases, there was a span of 17 bases. Germline V CDR1 and CDR2: SGHRS, YFSETQ. The CDR3 runs to 16 residues. The CDR3 sequence is CASSLLIEPGTGELFF. CDR3 in DNA: TGCGCCAGCAGCCTACTCATCGAGCCGGGCACCGGGGAGCTGTTTTTT.

This clone showed up just a few times. The chain joins TRBV5-4 to TRBJ2-1; 10 bases agree with TRBD2. Trimming cost V 4 bases and J 6 bases; bases outside gene matches: 7. CDR1 is SGHNT and CDR2 is YYREEE in the germline V gene (reference sequence). CDR3 length: 15 residues. CDR3 loop: CASSREAGGPNEQFF. The CDR3 nucleotides read TGTGCCAGCAGCCGGGAAGCGGGAGGGCCCAATGAGCAGTTCTTC.

The chain is built from TRBV7-2 and TRBJ2-7, with 9 bases fitting TRBD2. Germline V gene sequence: CDR1 SGHTA, CDR2 FQGNSA. The length of the CDR3 is 17 residues. The V and J ends lost 4 bases and 5 bases, in that order; junction bases with no gene match: 15. The CDR3 coding sequence is TGTGCCAGCAGCTCGAGCTTCGTGCGGGGGGGCCAGAACGAGCAGTACTTC. The encoded protein is CASSSSFVRGGQNEQYF.

The chain links TRBV2 to TRBJ1-5; TRBD1 might be the D (6 bases). The CDR3 contains 17 residues. The V end was cut by 8 bases, the J end by 1 base, with 21 bases between. Germline-derived CDR1 and CDR2 are SNHLY and FYNNEI. DNA for the CDR3: TGTGCCAGCGATAGTAAAACAGGGTCTGACAGCAATCAGCCCCAGCATTTT. This encodes CASDSKTGSDSNQPQHF.

This clone was seen only once. V and J are TRBV5-6 and TRBJ2-6; D is uncertain. Trimming removed 3 bases at V and 0 bases at J, with 7 bases between. The CDR3 totals 15 residues. Germline values: CDR1 SGHDT, CDR2 YYEEEE. CDR3 region: CASSSGVSGANVLTF. In DNA, the CDR3 is TGTGCCAGCAGCTCAGGTGTCTCTGGGGCCAACGTCCTGACTTTC.

There are a few counts of this clone. This chain joins TRBV19 and TRBJ2-1, with 12 bases lining up with TRBD1. Per the germline V gene, CDR1 is LNHDA and CDR2 is SQIVND (reference sequence). The length of the CDR3 is 15 residues. V lost 5 bases, J lost 9 bases, and 8 bases stayed unmatched. The CDR3 region has the DNA TGTGCCAGTAGTGAGGGGACAGGGGGCTTCGGTGAGCAGTTCTTC. Translation gives CASSEGTGGFGEQFF.

The V call is TRBV5-5, the J call TRBJ2-1; 8 nucleotides agree with TRBD1. CDR3 length equals 15 residues. Germline V CDR1 and CDR2: SGHKS, YYEKEE (reference sequence). V shed 2 bases, J shed 3 bases, and the junction held 4 bases outside the gene matches. The CDR3 coding sequence is TGTGCCAGCAGCTTCCGGGACAGGATCTACAATGAGCAGTTCTTC. It yields the protein CASSFRDRIYNEQFF.

This chain uses TRBV4-3 with TRBJ2-7; weak D call: TRBD2 (6 bases). This CDR3 comprises 15 residues. Germline lookup yields CDR1 LGHNA and CDR2 YSLEER. The ends were cut back, 3 bases at V and 2 bases at J, with 14 bases in the middle. DNA of the CDR3: TGCGCCAGCAGCCAGGCCGGGGGTTCCGCCTACGAGCAGTACTTC. As protein: CASSQAGGSAYEQYF.

This clone was observed a few times. The chain links TRBV29-1 to TRBJ1-3; possible D gene TRBD1, 6 bases. Germline V gene sequence: CDR1 SQVTM, CDR2 ANQGSEA. The CDR3 has 13 amino acids. V dropped 6 bases and J dropped 2 bases, with 11 bases sitting between them. In nucleotides, the CDR3 is TGCAGCGTCGCGGACAGTGCTGGAAACACCATATATTTT. Amino acids: CSVADSAGNTIYF.

DNA of the CDR3: TGCAGCGTTGAACAACTCAACTCTGGAAACACCATATATTTT. Its protein product is CSVEQLNSGNTIYF. This chain uses TRBV29-1 with TRBJ1-3; D ambiguous. From germline, CDR1 is SQVTM and CDR2 ANQGSEA. CDR3 length: 14 residues. The V end was cut by 2 bases, the J end by 0 bases, with 8 bases between.

The chain has TRBV16 and TRBJ1-5; D is uncertain. The CDR3 totals 14 residues. Between the trimmed V and J ends, which lost 0 bases and 4 bases, there was a span of 7 bases. Germline V gives CDR1 KGHSY, CDR2 FQNENV. CDR3 coding DNA: TGTGCCAGCAGCCAATCGGGCACTAATCAGCCCCAGCATTTT. Translating it yields CASSQSGTNQPQHF.

The chain employs TRBV6-5 and TRBJ2-3; D is ambiguous. Trimming took off 5 bases at V and 6 bases at J, with 12 bases between the two ends. The CDR3 runs to 13 residues. Germline assignment: CDR1 MNHEY and CDR2 SVGAGI. The CDR3 region has the DNA TGTGCCAGCAGTAATCTCCTAGGGGATACGCAGTATTTT. Translated: CASSNLLGDTQYF.

The rearrangement links TRBV6-5 to TRBJ1-2; 8 bases match TRBD1. V was pared by 6 bases and J by 6 bases, with 6 bases of the junction left unmatched. The CDR3 consists of 13 residues. The germline gives CDR1 MNHEY, CDR2 SVGAGI. The CDR3 region has the DNA TGTGCCAGCAGGACTAGGACAGGGAATGGCTACACCTTC. Translating it yields CASRTRTGNGYTF.

This clone was seen a handful of times. J is TRBJ2-1 and V is TRBV19, with a possible D match to TRBD2 (5 bases). V lost 1 base, J lost 6 bases, and 7 bases lay in between. This CDR3 has 13 amino acids. Germline CDR1 LNHDA, CDR2 SQIVND (reference sequence). CDR3 sequence reads: CASSIAGFNEQFF. Written as DNA, the CDR3 is TGTGCCAGTAGTATAGCGGGGTTCAATGAGCAGTTCTTC.

This clone has a handful of counts. The rearrangement links TRBV5-4 to TRBJ1-2; 8 bases fit TRBD1. The CDR3 contains 14 residues. The V and J ends lost 3 bases and 4 bases, in that order; junction bases with no gene match: 5. CDR1 is SGHNT, CDR2 YYREEE, per germline (reference sequence). The CDR3 loop is CASSWGTGGYGYTF. The CDR3 region has the DNA TGTGCCAGCAGCTGGGGGACAGGCGGCTATGGCTACACCTTC.

V and J are TRBV18 and TRBJ2-3; 12 bases map to TRBD2. The germline V gene has CDR1 KGHSH and CDR2 LQKENI. There are 17 residues in the CDR3. J gave up 8 bases and V 3 bases, and 12 bases lay outside the gene matches. CDR3 nucleotides: TGTGCCAGCTCACCCTTAAGACTAGCGGGAGAAGAAGGTACGCAGTATTTT. This translates into CASSPLRLAGEEGTQYF. Together with reference TRBV18 and TRBJ2-3, the CDR3 gives the full variable domain: NAGVMQNPRHLVRRRGQEARLRCSPMKGHSHVYWYRQLPEEGLKFMVYLQKENIIDESGMPKERFSAEFPKEGPSILRIQQVVRGDSAAYFCASSPLRLAGEEGTQYFGPGTRLTVL.

The V and J genes are TRBV10-2 and TRBJ2-2; 12 bases fit TRBD2. The V gene end was trimmed by 4 bases and the J gene end by 3 bases; junction bases not matched to a gene: 9. The length of the CDR3 is 18 residues. The germline CDR1 and CDR2 sequences are WSHSY and SAAADI. CDR3 sequence (DNA): TGCGCCAGCAGTGGGCCGGAACTAGCGGGGGGATACACCGGGGAGCTGTTTTTT. Translated, it gives CASSGPELAGGYTGELFF.

The chain uses TRBV6-1 and TRBJ1-1, with D unclear. V gave up 3 bases and J gave up 3 bases, with 8 bases separating them. Germline V gives CDR1 MNHNS, CDR2 SASEGT. The CDR3 totals 13 residues. The CDR3 spells CASSEGGDTEAFF. CDR3 bases: TGTGCCAGCAGTGAGGGAGGTGACACTGAAGCTTTCTTT.

Points on this clone: One junction end does not reproduce the germline sequence, and a read error may be involved. The chain combines TRBV6-4 with TRBJ2-7, with D unresolved. This CDR3 comprises 15 residues. CDR1 and CDR2 (germline): MRHNA, SNTAGT. Written as DNA, the CDR3 is TGTGCCAGCAGTTACTCGCTCGACCCCGGGCGCGAGCAGTACTTC. Protein sequence: CASSYSLDPGREQYF.